This is a list of T cell receptor beta chains from one sample in a study of blood T cell repertoires in COVID-19. Generated by immunoSEQ multiplex PCR, the TCRdb table keeps only in-frame clones and is missing some. Among 100,000 or so clones listed, around 83% were seen once. Sequencing used peripheral blood. The receptor source for this set is an elderly woman with acute or convalescent COVID-19. CDR3s include the opening cysteine and the closing phenylalanine or tryptophan. The D gene is left open where the match is weak.

d_gene: TRBD2
v_gene: TRBV7-2
j_gene: TRBJ2-3
CDR3aa: CASSLDWLAGVDTQYF
CDR3nt: TGTGCCAGCAGCTTAGACTGGTTAGCGGGAGTAGATACGCAGTATTTT

d_gene: TRBD2
v_gene: TRBV20-1
j_gene: TRBJ2-3
CDR3aa: CSASVRGRAGRDTQYF
CDR3nt: TGCAGTGCTAGTGTCCGCGGGAGGGCCGGGAGGGATACGCAGTATTTT

d_gene: .
v_gene: TRBV19
j_gene: TRBJ1-5
CDR3aa: CASSIWGPNQPQHF
CDR3nt: TGTGCCAGTAGTATATGGGGGCCCAATCAGCCCCAGCATTTT

d_gene: .
v_gene: TRBV29-1
j_gene: TRBJ1-1
CDR3aa: CSAHRNTEAFF
CDR3nt: TGCAGCGCTCACAGGAACACTGAAGCTTTCTTT

d_gene: TRBD2
v_gene: TRBV19
j_gene: TRBJ2-5
CDR3aa: CASSLAGGPWETQYF
CDR3nt: TGTGCCAGTAGTTTGGCGGGAGGGCCGTGGGAGACCCAGTACTTC

d_gene: .
v_gene: TRBV5-4
j_gene: TRBJ2-4
CDR3aa: CASSFGSGSAKNIQYF
CDR3nt: TGTGCCAGCAGCTTTGGATCGGGGTCGGCCAAAAACATTCAGTACTTC

d_gene: TRBD2
v_gene: TRBV5-4
j_gene: TRBJ2-5
CDR3aa: CASSPRLAGDETQYF
CDR3nt: TGTGCCAGCAGCCCCAGACTAGCGGGAGACGAGACCCAGTACTTC

d_gene: .
v_gene: TRBV25-1
j_gene: TRBJ1-5
CDR3aa: CASSEWTPVMEQPQHF
CDR3nt: TGTGCCAGCAGTGAGTGGACACCGGTTATGGAGCAGCCCCAGCATTTT

d_gene: .
v_gene: TRBV7-9
j_gene: TRBJ1-1
CDR3aa: CASSLGEAGNTEAFF
CDR3nt: TGTGCCAGCAGCTTAGGAGAGGCTGGAAACACTGAAGCTTTCTTT

d_gene: .
v_gene: TRBV15
j_gene: TRBJ1-3
CDR3aa: CATSRERLGAFGNTIYF
CDR3nt: TGTGCCACCAGCAGAGAAAGGTTGGGGGCGTTTGGAAACACCATATATTTT

d_gene: .
v_gene: TRBV15
j_gene: TRBJ2-3
CDR3aa: CATSRGDTSTDTQYF
CDR3nt: TGTGCCACCAGCAGAGGGGACACGTCCACAGATACGCAGTATTTT

d_gene: .
v_gene: TRBV19
j_gene: TRBJ1-1
CDR3aa: CASTLAGRNTEAFF
CDR3nt: TGTGCCAGTACCTTGGCAGGCCGGAACACTGAAGCTTTCTTT

d_gene: TRBD1
v_gene: TRBV4-1
j_gene: TRBJ1-2
CDR3aa: CASSQTSGTGTDYGYTF
CDR3nt: TGCGCCAGCAGCCAGACATCCGGGACAGGGACTGACTATGGCTACACCTTC

d_gene: TRBD1
v_gene: TRBV7-2
j_gene: TRBJ1-2
CDR3aa: CASSLTGQGSFYGYTF
CDR3nt: TGTGCCAGCAGCTTAACCGGACAGGGGTCCTTCTATGGCTACACCTTC

d_gene: TRBD1
v_gene: TRBV7-9
j_gene: TRBJ2-2
CDR3aa: CASSLEGAIPGELFF
CDR3nt: TGTGCCAGCAGCTTAGAGGGGGCTATCCCCGGGGAGCTGTTTTTT

d_gene: TRBD2
v_gene: TRBV5-1
j_gene: TRBJ2-7
CDR3aa: CASSLYPGLLSYEQYF
CDR3nt: TGCGCCAGCAGCTTGTATCCGGGACTACTCTCCTACGAGCAGTACTTC

d_gene: .
v_gene: TRBV19
j_gene: TRBJ2-1
CDR3aa: CASSIRGLGGGFSSYNEQFF
CDR3nt: TGTGCCAGTAGTATAAGGGGGTTAGGCGGGGGTTTTAGCTCCTACAATGAGCAGTTCTTC